The 32 T cell receptor beta chains reported below all come from one sample, sequenced in a study of T cell repertoires in cytomegalovirus infection. MiXCR was run by TCRdb on the reads, yielding one entry per CDR3 protein. This repertoire shows around 530,000 distinct CDR3 sequences, 26% found once; its top ten account for about 13%. Source material: PBMCs. Source of these receptors: a human donor in good health (CMV status not recorded). Some clones in this sample may be carry-over from other donors' samples.

The chain is built from TRBV19 and TRBJ1-1; maybe TRBD1 (6 bases). CDR3 length equals 13 residues. V was clipped by 6 bases and J by 5 bases, with 13 bases between them. The V gene's germline CDR1 is LNHDA and CDR2 SQIVND (reference sequence). The CDR3 DNA reads as TGTGCCAGTAGAAGGCAGGGGAAAACTGAAGCTTTCTTT. This gives the protein CASRRQGKTEAFF.

This chain connects TRBV7-9 to TRBJ2-3, with D perhaps matching TRBD1 (6 bases). Per germline, CDR1 SEHNR and CDR2 FQNEAQ (reference sequence). The ends were cut back, 8 bases at V and 4 bases at J, with 13 bases in the middle. The CDR3 contains 13 residues. In nucleotides, the CDR3 is TGTGCCAGCTCCGCCCAGGGGTCAGATACGCAGTATTTT. It translates to CASSAQGSDTQYF. Complete variable domain (other parts from reference TRBV7-9 and TRBJ2-3): DTGVSQNPRHKITKRGQNVTFRCDPISEHNRLYWYRQTLGQGPEFLTYFQNEAQLEKSRLLSDRFSAERPKGSFSTLEIQRTEQGDSAMYLCASSAQGSDTQYFGPGTRLTVL.

This clonotype was found many times. V usage is TRBV7-2 and J usage is TRBJ2-5; 9 positions agree with TRBD2. This CDR3 is 15 amino acids long. The J segment lost 5 bases and the V segment lost 3 bases, leaving 7 bases of the junction unmatched. Germline CDR1 SGHTA, CDR2 FQGNSA. Here the CDR3 reads CASSFQAGGVETQYF. CDR3 in DNA: TGTGCCAGCAGCTTCCAGGCGGGAGGGGTGGAGACCCAGTACTTC.

This clonotype showed up just a few times. The CDR3 DNA follows: TGTGCCAGCAGTTCCCTAGCGGACCAAGAGACCCAGTACTTC. Translation: CASSSLADQETQYF. J is TRBJ2-5 and V is TRBV27; 7 bases fit TRBD2. Germline assignment: CDR1 MNHEY and CDR2 SMNVEV (reference sequence). The CDR3 is 14 residues long. J gave up 0 bases and V 4 bases, and 2 bases lay outside the gene matches.

The chain is built from TRBV12-3 or TRBV12-4 and TRBJ2-1; D is ambiguous. Trimming stripped 6 bases from V and 7 bases from J, with 13 bases between. This CDR3 region has 13 residues. This CDR3 is CASSPFRGNEQFF. In DNA, the CDR3 is TGTGCCAGCAGCCCCTTTCGTGGTAATGAGCAGTTCTTC.

The chain recombines TRBV11-2 with TRBJ2-3; 9 nucleotides align to TRBD2. The J segment lost 11 bases and the V segment lost 5 bases, leaving 11 bases of the junction unmatched. The CDR3 contains 14 residues. Germline CDR1 SGHAT, CDR2 FQNNGV. The CDR3 is CASSQVSGSSVQYF. The CDR3 bases are TGTGCCAGCAGCCAGGTTAGCGGGAGCAGTGTGCAGTATTTT.

This clonotype appeared many times. The chain recombines TRBV7-8 with TRBJ2-2; D is uncertain. This CDR3 contains 14 residues. Germline V gene data show CDR1 as SGHVS and CDR2 as FQNEAQ. V was cut by 8 bases and J by 4 bases, with 14 bases left in between. The CDR3 nucleotides are TGTGCCAGCGCCATGGCGGAAATCACCGGGGAGCTGTTTTTT. Translation: CASAMAEITGELFF.

This clonotype was recorded a few times. The chain couples TRBV12-3 or TRBV12-4 to TRBJ2-1; 8 nucleotides line up with TRBD1. V lost 4 bases and J lost 0; bases outside the gene matches: 14. The CDR3 is 19 residues long. The CDR3, as DNA: TGTGCCAGCAGTTCACACATCCTAGGACAGGGCAGCTCCTACAATGAGCAGTTCTTC. As protein: CASSSHILGQGSSYNEQFF.

This clonotype occurred a few times. This chain connects TRBV5-6 to TRBJ2-5; TRBD1 aligns across 7 bases. CDR1 is SGHDT and CDR2 is YYEEEE in the germline V gene. The CDR3 is 13 residues long. After removal of 4 bases from V and 11 bases from J, the junction contained 11 bases not matched to a gene. The CDR3 coding sequence is TGTGCCAGCAGCCCTCGACAGGGCCCTACTCAGTACTTC. Translating it yields CASSPRQGPTQYF.

The rearrangement joins TRBV19 to TRBJ2-1, with 12 bases fitting TRBD2. The CDR3 contains 16 residues. After removal of 5 bases from V and 7 bases from J, the junction contained 9 bases not matched to a gene. Per germline, CDR1 LNHDA and CDR2 SQIVND (reference sequence). CDR3 region: CASSSQTSGRSNEQFF. In DNA, the CDR3 is TGTGCCAGTAGTTCCCAGACTAGCGGGAGATCGAATGAGCAGTTCTTC.

This clonotype was recorded at least ten times. This chain connects TRBV29-1 to TRBJ1-1; no clear D gene. The CDR3 spans 11 residues. Germline V gene sequence: CDR1 SQVTM, CDR2 ANQGSEA. The V gene lost 7 bases and the J gene lost 0 bases, with 6 bases spanning the gap. As DNA, the CDR3 is TGCAGCGGACGGTTGAACACTGAAGCTTTCTTT. It translates to CSGRLNTEAFF. The full variable domain, in which reference TRBV29-1 and TRBJ1-1 provide the parts outside the CDR3, is SAVISQKPSRDICQRGTSLTIQCQVDSQVTMMFWYRQQPGQSLTLIATANQGSEATYESGFVIDKFPISRPNLTFSTLTVSNMSPEDSSIYLCSGRLNTEAFFGQGTRLTVV.

This clonotype was recorded many times. The V gene is TRBV7-8, the J gene TRBJ2-1, with 7 positions matching TRBD2. Germline trimming cut 4 bases from V and 2 bases from J; bases unmatched to any gene: 11. Germline CDR1 and CDR2: SGHVS and FQNEAQ. The CDR3 consists of 17 residues. The CDR3 sequence is CASSSRGGEMPYNEQFF. The CDR3 DNA reads as TGTGCCAGCAGCTCACGCGGGGGAGAGATGCCCTACAATGAGCAGTTCTTC.

This clonotype appeared many times. The rearrangement uses TRBV7-2 and TRBJ2-3; 7 bases are a match to TRBD2. V lost 3 bases, J lost 0 bases, and 3 bases stayed unmatched. The CDR3 spans 15 residues. The germline CDR1 and CDR2 sequences are SGHTA and FQGNSA. The CDR3 DNA sequence: TGTGCCAGCAGCTTCAGGCGGGAGAGCACAGATACGCAGTATTTT. Translation: CASSFRRESTDTQYF. Full variable domain (remainder filled in from reference TRBV7-2 and TRBJ2-3): GAGVSQSPSNKVTEKGKDVELRCDPISGHTALYWYRQSLGQGLEFLIYFQGNSAPDKSGLPSDRFSAERTGGSVSTLTIQRTQQEDSAVYLCASSFRRESTDTQYFGPGTRLTVL.

The chain recombines TRBV7-8 with TRBJ2-1; D is possibly TRBD2 (6 bases). The germline V and J ends were trimmed by 5 bases and 9 bases, with 20 bases remaining between them. Germline V CDR1 and CDR2: SGHVS, FQNEAQ. The CDR3 extends over 15 amino acids. The CDR3 protein is CASSPAFMGGSEQFF. In DNA, the CDR3 is TGTGCCAGCAGCCCCGCCTTTATGGGGGGAAGTGAGCAGTTCTTC.

The sample holds a few counts of this clonotype. The chain is built from TRBV5-6 and TRBJ1-1; 8 positions match TRBD1. Germline V gene data show CDR1 as SGHDT and CDR2 as YYEEEE. With V trimmed by 5 bases and J by 3 bases, 9 bases remained unmatched. This CDR3 region has 15 residues. The CDR3 nucleotides read TGTGCCAGCAGGGGTTGGACAGGGATCTACACTGAAGCTTTCTTT. Its translation: CASRGWTGIYTEAFF.

V is TRBV4-2 and J is TRBJ2-3, with D perhaps matching TRBD2 (6 bases). The germline V gene encodes CDR1 LGHNA and CDR2 YNFKEQ. CDR3 length: 16 residues. With 0 bases removed from V and 0 bases from J, the gap between germline ends came to 10 bases. This chain's CDR3 is CASSQEALASTDTQYF. The CDR3 DNA reads as TGTGCCAGCAGCCAAGAAGCACTAGCAAGCACAGATACGCAGTATTTT.

This clonotype was counted at least ten times. The chain combines TRBV6-1 with TRBJ1-4, with 7 bases aligning to TRBD1. The length of the CDR3 is 16 residues. V was pared by 8 bases and J by 3 bases, with 12 bases of the junction left unmatched. Germline values: CDR1 MNHNS, CDR2 SASEGT. The CDR3 bases are TGTGCCAGCGCTTCATTCGAGGGGGCGGCTAATGAAAAACTGTTTTTT. It is translated as CASASFEGAANEKLFF.

This clonotype has only a few counts. The J gene is TRBJ1-5, the V gene TRBV7-9, with D perhaps matching TRBD1 (5 bases). Trimming shortened V by 1 base and J by 3 bases, and 13 bases separated the two germline ends. Looked up from germline, CDR1 is SEHNR and CDR2 is FQNEAQ (reference sequence). The CDR3 covers 16 residues. CDR3 protein: CASSLDVGTVNQPQHF. CDR3 sequence (DNA): TGTGCCAGCAGCTTAGACGTAGGGACCGTCAATCAGCCCCAGCATTTT.

The chain links TRBV4-3 to TRBJ2-1, with TRBD2 identical over 12 bases. Trimming cost V 1 base and J 7 bases; bases outside gene matches: 8. The CDR3 is 17 amino acids. The germline V gene has CDR1 LGHNA and CDR2 YSLEER. The CDR3 reads CASSQVTSGSGLNEQFF. The CDR3 nucleotides are TGCGCCAGCAGCCAAGTGACTAGCGGGAGTGGTTTGAATGAGCAGTTCTTC.

The rearrangement joins TRBV7-9 to TRBJ2-5; D assignment may be TRBD1 or TRBD2 (5 bases each). V lost 5 bases and J 5 bases, leaving 24 bases between the germline ends. The CDR3 runs to 17 residues. Germline-derived CDR1 and CDR2 are SEHNR and FQNEAQ (reference sequence). The CDR3 nucleotides read TGTGCCAGCAGCCCCGACTGGGGCGTCGCCGGGAAGGAGACCCAGTACTTC. Protein sequence: CASSPDWGVAGKETQYF.

This chain joins TRBV28 and TRBJ2-2; D may be TRBD2 (5 bases). The CDR3 contains 14 residues. The V end lost 7 bases, the J end lost 5 bases, and 14 bases lay between the germline ends. CDR1 is MDHEN and CDR2 is SYDVKM in the germline V gene. CDR3 amino acids: CASTTSARTGELFF. Written as DNA, the CDR3 is TGTGCCAGCACCACTAGTGCTAGGACCGGGGAGCTGTTTTTT.

This clonotype was detected only a few times. V usage is TRBV27 and J usage is TRBJ2-1; 10 bases agree with TRBD1. Trimming cost V 4 bases and J 2 bases; bases outside gene matches: 2. This CDR3 is built from 15 residues. Germline lookup yields CDR1 MNHEY and CDR2 SMNVEV (reference sequence). CDR3 region: CASSSGTGAYNEQFF. Here the CDR3 DNA reads TGTGCCAGCAGTTCCGGGACAGGGGCCTACAATGAGCAGTTCTTC.

This clonotype was observed a handful of times. V is TRBV29-1 and J is TRBJ1-2; D gene unclear. Looked up from germline, CDR1 is SQVTM and CDR2 is ANQGSEA. The V end was cut by 0 bases, the J end by 8 bases, with 13 bases between. The CDR3 extends over 13 amino acids. The CDR3 DNA reads TGCAGCGTTGAAGATCGACATTCTGGGGGCTACACCTTC. Residues: CSVEDRHSGGYTF.

The chain joins TRBV4-2 to TRBJ2-3; D perhaps matches TRBD2 (7 bases). V lost 2 bases and J 4 bases, leaving 19 bases between the germline ends. The CDR3 is 17 amino acids. Germline-derived CDR1 and CDR2 are LGHNA and YNFKEQ. In DNA form, the CDR3 reads TGTGCCAGCAGCCAACTCTCGGGGGGCCGAAACGCAGATACGCAGTATTTT. It yields the protein CASSQLSGGRNADTQYF.

The chain employs TRBV14 and TRBJ2-2; no reliable D call. Between the trimmed V and J ends, which lost 3 bases and 3 bases, there was a span of 14 bases. The V gene's germline CDR1 is SGHDN and CDR2 FVKESK. This CDR3 has 16 residues. CDR3 sequence: CASSHREDLYTGELFF. CDR3 nucleotide sequence: TGTGCCAGCAGCCACCGAGAGGACCTCTACACCGGGGAGCTGTTTTTT.

The CDR3 loop is CASSYPPQPQHF. DNA of the CDR3: TGTGCCAGCAGTTACCCCCCTCAGCCCCAGCATTTT. The chain employs TRBV6-2 or TRBV6-3 and TRBJ1-5; unclear D gene. This CDR3 has 12 residues. V was clipped by 2 bases and J by 6 bases, with 5 bases between them. In germline, CDR1 is MNHEY, CDR2 SVGEGT.

The V gene is TRBV7-2, the J gene TRBJ2-5; 8 nucleotides align to TRBD1. V was clipped by 2 bases and J by 4 bases; unmatched bases: 9. The CDR3 is made up of 16 amino acids. From germline, CDR1 is SGHTA and CDR2 FQGNSA. The CDR3 reads CASSLHGQGLGETQYF. The CDR3 DNA is TGTGCCAGCAGCTTACACGGACAGGGATTGGGAGAGACCCAGTACTTC.

In its sample, this clonotype was seen many times. The chain joins TRBV6-6 to TRBJ2-3, with 8 bases fitting TRBD2. The CDR3 contains 16 residues. V trimming: 6 bases; J trimming: 0 bases; junction bases outside the gene matches: 8. CDR1 and CDR2 from the germline V gene are MNHNY and SVGAGI (reference sequence). The CDR3 region has the DNA TGTGCCAGCAGGAGCTCCGCGGGGGGAAGCACAGATACGCAGTATTTT. Its translation: CASRSSAGGSTDTQYF.

The V call is TRBV13, the J call TRBJ1-1; TRBD1 matches 8 bases. The CDR3 is 16 amino acids. CDR1 and CDR2 (germline): PRHDT, FYEKMQ (reference sequence). With 5 bases clipped from V and 2 bases from J, the junction kept 10 bases outside the gene matches. This chain's CDR3 is CASSAGQGGGNTEAFF. CDR3 bases: TGTGCCAGCAGCGCAGGACAGGGAGGGGGTAACACTGAAGCTTTCTTT. Drawing the rest from reference TRBV13 and TRBJ1-1, the complete variable domain is AAGVIQSPRHLIKEKRETATLKCYPIPRHDTVYWYQQGPGQDPQFLISFYEKMQSDKGSIPDRFSAQQFSDYHSELNMSSLELGDSALYFCASSAGQGGGNTEAFFGQGTRLTVV.

The chain uses TRBV19 and TRBJ2-1, with 7 bases fitting TRBD2. V lost 2 bases and J lost 8; bases outside the gene matches: 9. Per the germline V gene, CDR1 is LNHDA and CDR2 is SQIVND (reference sequence). CDR3 length: 15 residues. The CDR3 DNA sequence: TGTGCCAGTAGTATATATGGCGGGAGTTCGGATGAGCAGTTCTTC. Translated: CASSIYGGSSDEQFF.

This clonotype was seen more than once but under ten times. CDR3 in amino acids: CASSSLGQGRYGAFF. The CDR3 DNA sequence: TGTGCCAGTAGCAGCCTCGGACAGGGAAGGTACGGAGCTTTCTTT. This chain uses TRBV19 with TRBJ1-1, with 8 positions matching TRBD1. This CDR3 spans 15 amino acids. The germline V gene has CDR1 LNHDA and CDR2 SQIVND (reference sequence). J lost 10 bases, V lost 6 bases, and 16 bases had no gene match.

The chain recombines TRBV27 with TRBJ1-4; a possible D gene is TRBD1 (5 bases). The V gene's germline CDR1 is MNHEY and CDR2 SMNVEV (reference sequence). CDR3 length equals 14 residues. Trimming pared 6 bases from V and 8 bases from J, leaving 16 bases between. The CDR3 region is CASSSWGKREKLFF. Written as DNA, the CDR3 is TGTGCCAGCAGCTCCTGGGGGAAACGCGAAAAACTGTTTTTT.